Sequencing of this TCR beta chain was carried out in a study of PD-1 blockade in classical Hodgkin lymphoma. Exposure to brentuximab vedotin varied, and each patient had relapsed following autologous stem cell transplantation. CDR3 length: 13 residues. The V gene end was trimmed by 7 bases and the J gene end by 6 bases; junction bases not matched to a gene: 9. Germline CDR1 and CDR2: LGHNT and FRNRAP. Measured with immunoSEQ multiplex PCR; TCRdb has only the in-frame clones, and not every one. The sample includes roughly 38,000 clones, 86% of them seen just once. The rearrangement links TRBV12-5 to TRBJ2-7, with TRBD1 identical over 7 bases. The clonotype comes from a human donor with classical Hodgkin lymphoma. The specimen comprised peripheral blood mononuclear cells (PBMCs), sampled before the second cycle of nivolumab. CDR3 residues: CASAEDRVGEQYF. DNA of the CDR3: TGTGCTAGTGCCGAAGACAGGGTCGGCGAGCAGTACTTC.